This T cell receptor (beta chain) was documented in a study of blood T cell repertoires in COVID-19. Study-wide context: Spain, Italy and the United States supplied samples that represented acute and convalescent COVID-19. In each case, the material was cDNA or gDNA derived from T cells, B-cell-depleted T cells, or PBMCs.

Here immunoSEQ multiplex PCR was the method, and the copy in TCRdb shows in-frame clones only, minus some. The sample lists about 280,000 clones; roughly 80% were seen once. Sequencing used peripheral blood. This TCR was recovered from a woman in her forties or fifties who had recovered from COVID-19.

CDR3 protein: CSVESAGGTTGELFF. As DNA, the CDR3 is TGCAGCGTTGAATCTGCGGGGGGAACAACCGGGGAGCTGTTTTTT. The chain combines TRBV29-1 with TRBJ2-2; 8 nucleotides line up with TRBD2. J gave up 5 bases and V 2 bases, and 7 bases lay outside the gene matches. The CDR3 has 15 amino acids. Per the germline V gene, CDR1 is SQVTM and CDR2 is ANQGSEA.